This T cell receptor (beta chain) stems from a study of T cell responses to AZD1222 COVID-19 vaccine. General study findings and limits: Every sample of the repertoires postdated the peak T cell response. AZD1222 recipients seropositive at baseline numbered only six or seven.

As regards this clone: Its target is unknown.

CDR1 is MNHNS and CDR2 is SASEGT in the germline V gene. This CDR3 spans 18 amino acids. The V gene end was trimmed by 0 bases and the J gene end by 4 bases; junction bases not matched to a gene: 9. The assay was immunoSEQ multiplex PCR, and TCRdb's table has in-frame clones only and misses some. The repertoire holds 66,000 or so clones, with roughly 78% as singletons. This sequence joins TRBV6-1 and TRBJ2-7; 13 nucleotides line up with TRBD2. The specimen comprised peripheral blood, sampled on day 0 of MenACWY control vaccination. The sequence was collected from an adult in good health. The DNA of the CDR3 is TGTGCCAGCAGTGAAGCTTCGGCCGGGACTAGCGGGGCATACGAGCAGTACTTC. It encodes CASSEASAGTSGAYEQYF.